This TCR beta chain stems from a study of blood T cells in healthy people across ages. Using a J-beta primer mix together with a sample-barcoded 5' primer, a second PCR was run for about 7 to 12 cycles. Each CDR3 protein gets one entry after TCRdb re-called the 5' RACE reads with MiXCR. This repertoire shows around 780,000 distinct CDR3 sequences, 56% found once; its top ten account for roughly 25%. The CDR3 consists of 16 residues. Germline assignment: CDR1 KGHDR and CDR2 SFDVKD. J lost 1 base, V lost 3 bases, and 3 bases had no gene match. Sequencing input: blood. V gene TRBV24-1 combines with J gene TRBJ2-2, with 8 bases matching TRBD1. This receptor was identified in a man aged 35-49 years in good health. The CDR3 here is CATSDRDRKNTGELFF. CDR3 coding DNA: TGTGCCACCAGTGATCGGGACAGGAAGAACACCGGGGAGCTGTTTTTT.